This is a list of T cell receptor beta chains from one sample in a study of beta chain features in type 1 diabetes. TCRdb keeps only in-frame clones here, not all; method: immunoSEQ multiplex PCR. The data show under 550,000 clones, with 11% seen just once and less than 0.06% held by the top ten. The specimen was naive CD4+ T cells from blood. The receptors come from a woman in her late teens or twenties in good health. The CDR3 runs from the conserved cysteine through the conserved F or W. The D gene is left open where the match is weak. Not all rows give a size; the values are once, few, many and, for expanded clones, a class.

cdr3_aa: CASRTTGRGETQYF; cdr3_nt: TGTGCCAGCAGGACAACAGGGAGGGGAGAGACCCAGTACTTC; d_call: NA; v_call: TRBV28; clone_size: NA; j_call: TRBJ2-5
cdr3_aa: CASGPGLAQTQYF; cdr3_nt: TGTGCTAGTGGTCCAGGACTAGCACAGACCCAGTACTTC; d_call: TRBD2; v_call: TRBV12-5; clone_size: few; j_call: TRBJ2-5
cdr3_aa: CASSFARTDTQYF; cdr3_nt: TGTGCCAGCAGCTTCGCACGCACAGATACGCAGTATTTT; d_call: NA; v_call: TRBV7-9; clone_size: NA; j_call: TRBJ2-3
cdr3_aa: CASSVAPPTSQSSYNEQFF; cdr3_nt: TGTGCCAGCAGCGTAGCCCCACCGACTAGCCAAAGCTCCTACAATGAGCAGTTCTTC; d_call: TRBD2; v_call: TRBV9; clone_size: NA; j_call: TRBJ2-1
cdr3_aa: CASSQDRRVTEAFF; cdr3_nt: TGCGCCAGCAGCCAAGATAGGCGGGTCACTGAAGCTTTCTTT; d_call: NA; v_call: TRBV4-1; clone_size: few; j_call: TRBJ1-1
cdr3_aa: CASSLAGPGEKLFF; cdr3_nt: TGTGCCAGCAGCTTAGCGGGGCCTGGAGAAAAACTGTTTTTT; d_call: NA; v_call: TRBV7-2; clone_size: few; j_call: TRBJ1-4
cdr3_aa: CASSEIWAGANVLTF; cdr3_nt: TGTGCCAGCAGCGAAATATGGGCTGGGGCCAACGTCCTGACTTTC; d_call: NA; v_call: TRBV7-2; clone_size: few; j_call: TRBJ2-6
cdr3_aa: CASTFRVAGANVLTF; cdr3_nt: TGTGCCAGTACCTTCAGGGTCGCTGGGGCCAACGTCCTGACTTTC; d_call: NA; v_call: TRBV19; clone_size: few; j_call: TRBJ2-6
cdr3_aa: CASSYSSGSYEQYF; cdr3_nt: TGTGCCAGCAGTTACTCTAGCGGGAGCTACGAGCAGTACTTC; d_call: TRBD2; v_call: TRBV6-5; clone_size: NA; j_call: TRBJ2-7
cdr3_aa: CASRNGQGHRYTQYF; cdr3_nt: TGTGCCAGCAGAAACGGACAGGGCCACAGATATACGCAGTATTTT; d_call: TRBD1; v_call: TRBV27; clone_size: few; j_call: TRBJ2-3
cdr3_aa: CASSRTPETHTQYF; cdr3_nt: TGTGCCAGCAGCCGAACACCAGAAACCCATACGCAGTATTTT; d_call: NA; v_call: TRBV7-9; clone_size: few; j_call: TRBJ2-3
cdr3_aa: CASSFQGGSNSPLHF; cdr3_nt: TGTGCCAGCAGCTTCCAGGGTGGAAGTAATTCACCCCTCCACTTT; d_call: NA; v_call: TRBV7-9; clone_size: few; j_call: TRBJ1-6
cdr3_aa: CASSYHSGGDYNEQFF; cdr3_nt: TGTGCCAGCAGCTACCATAGCGGGGGGGACTACAATGAGCAGTTCTTC; d_call: TRBD2; v_call: TRBV7-2; clone_size: NA; j_call: TRBJ2-1
cdr3_aa: CASSLASGVNTGELFF; cdr3_nt: TGTGCCAGCAGCTTGGCTAGCGGGGTGAACACCGGGGAGCTGTTTTTT; d_call: TRBD2; v_call: TRBV5-6; clone_size: NA; j_call: TRBJ2-2
cdr3_aa: CASSRAFLTEAFF; cdr3_nt: TGTGCCAGCAGCCGCGCCTTCCTCACTGAAGCTTTCTTT; d_call: NA; v_call: TRBV7-2; clone_size: NA; j_call: TRBJ1-1
cdr3_aa: CASSSEETQYF; cdr3_nt: TGTGCCAGCTCATCGGAAGAGACCCAGTACTTC; d_call: NA; v_call: TRBV18; clone_size: few; j_call: TRBJ2-5
cdr3_aa: CSVEGAGDEKLFF; cdr3_nt: TGCAGCGTTGAGGGTGCAGGGGATGAAAAACTGTTTTTT; d_call: NA; v_call: TRBV29-1; clone_size: NA; j_call: TRBJ1-4
cdr3_aa: CAISDREGSPLHF; cdr3_nt: TGTGCCATCAGCGACAGGGAAGGATCACCCCTCCACTTT; d_call: TRBD1; v_call: TRBV10-3; clone_size: NA; j_call: TRBJ1-6
cdr3_aa: CASSQGPQTGEGKNIQYF; cdr3_nt: TGCGCCAGCAGCCAAGGCCCTCAGACAGGGGAAGGGAAAAACATTCAGTACTTC; d_call: TRBD1; v_call: TRBV4-1; clone_size: NA; j_call: TRBJ2-4
cdr3_aa: CASSLDSTSYNEQFF; cdr3_nt: TGTGCCAGCAGCTTGGACTCGACTTCCTACAATGAGCAGTTCTTC; d_call: NA; v_call: TRBV7-2; clone_size: NA; j_call: TRBJ2-1
cdr3_aa: CSVDRIRTGELFF; cdr3_nt: TGCAGCGTCGACAGGATCAGGACCGGGGAGCTGTTTTTT; d_call: NA; v_call: TRBV29-1; clone_size: few; j_call: TRBJ2-2
cdr3_aa: CASSATGPRGFF; cdr3_nt: TGTGCCAGCAGTGCGACAGGGCCCCGGGGGTTCTTC; d_call: TRBD1; v_call: TRBV2; clone_size: few; j_call: TRBJ2-1
cdr3_aa: CASSLGPGSYNEQFF; cdr3_nt: TGTGCCAGCAGCTTAGGTCCGGGCTCCTACAATGAGCAGTTCTTC; d_call: NA; v_call: TRBV7-9; clone_size: NA; j_call: TRBJ2-1
cdr3_aa: CASSYSGGAGEKLFF; cdr3_nt: TGTGCCAGCAGTTACTCGGGGGGCGCGGGCGAAAAACTGTTTTTT; d_call: NA; v_call: TRBV6-5; clone_size: few; j_call: TRBJ1-4
cdr3_aa: CASSPRARARSPLHF; cdr3_nt: TGTGCCAGCAGCCCCCGCGCCCGGGCCCGTTCACCCCTCCACTTT; d_call: NA; v_call: TRBV14; clone_size: few; j_call: TRBJ1-6
cdr3_aa: CASSPGQGGETQYF; cdr3_nt: TGTGCCAGCAGCCCCGGACAGGGAGGGGAGACCCAGTACTTC; d_call: NA; v_call: TRBV7-3; clone_size: NA; j_call: TRBJ2-5
cdr3_aa: CASSTTGAGPTDTQYF; cdr3_nt: TGTGCCAGCAGCACCACGGGGGCAGGGCCAACAGATACGCAGTATTTT; d_call: NA; v_call: TRBV5-4; clone_size: few; j_call: TRBJ2-3